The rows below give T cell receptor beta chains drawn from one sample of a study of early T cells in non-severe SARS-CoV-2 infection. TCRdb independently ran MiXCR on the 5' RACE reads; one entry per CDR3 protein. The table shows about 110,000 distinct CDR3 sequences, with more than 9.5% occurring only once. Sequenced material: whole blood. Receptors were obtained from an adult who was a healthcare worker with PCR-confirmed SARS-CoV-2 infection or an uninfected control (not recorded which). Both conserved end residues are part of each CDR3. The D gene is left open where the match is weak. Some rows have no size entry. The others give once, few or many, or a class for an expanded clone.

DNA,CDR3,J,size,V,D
TGCAGCGCCGCGATAGGCCCGACTGAAGCTTTCTTT,CSAAIGPTEAFF,TRBJ1-1,many,TRBV29-1,.
TGTGCCAGCAGTTTTCGCGGGATGGGGGAGCAGTTCTTC,CASSFRGMGEQFF,TRBJ2-1,.,TRBV28,.
TGTGCCAGCCAAGGGGGGCCTGGAACTAATGAAAAACTGTTTTTT,CASQGGPGTNEKLFF,TRBJ1-4,many,TRBV28,.
TGTGCCAGCAGCCCGTGGAGGGGATACGAGCAGTACTTC,CASSPWRGYEQYF,TRBJ2-7,many,TRBV5-6,.
TGTGCCAGCAGTATTGGGAACACCGGGGAGCTGTTTTTT,CASSIGNTGELFF,TRBJ2-2,few,TRBV28,.
TGTGCCAGCAGTTGGACTATTTACAATGAGCAGTTCTTC,CASSWTIYNEQFF,TRBJ2-1,few,TRBV7-6,.
TGTGCCAGCAGCTTAGAAATCTACGAGCAGTACTTC,CASSLEIYEQYF,TRBJ2-7,many,TRBV7-2,.
TGTGCCAGCAGCTTCGCCGGGACTAGCGGATACAATGAGCAGTTCTTC,CASSFAGTSGYNEQFF,TRBJ2-1,few,TRBV11-3,TRBD2
TGTGCCAGCAGTTCATCGGGGCTGGGGAATGAAAAACTGTTTTTT,CASSSSGLGNEKLFF,TRBJ1-4,many,TRBV12-3/TRBV12-4,.
TGTGCCAGCAGCTATAGCGGGAGGATGGAGACCCAGTACTTC,CASSYSGRMETQYF,TRBJ2-5,few,TRBV7-8,TRBD2
TGTGCCAGCAGCCCCGTTGTGGGGCACGGAGAGACCCAGTACTTC,CASSPVVGHGETQYF,TRBJ2-5,few,TRBV2,.
TGTGCCAGCAGCAGGAGGAGCGGGGGGTTCACAGATACGCAGTATTTT,CASSRRSGGFTDTQYF,TRBJ2-3,many,TRBV7-9,TRBD2
TGTGCCAGCAGCCGCGACGGGCCGGGGGCCTACGAGCAGTACTTC,CASSRDGPGAYEQYF,TRBJ2-7,many,TRBV7-9,.
TGTGCCATCAGTGAGTCAGGACTACTTCCCTACGAGCAGTACTTC,CAISESGLLPYEQYF,TRBJ2-7,many,TRBV10-3,.